The following is a T cell receptor (beta chain) sequence with its context. This clonotype was picked up one time. Its antigen is not yet known. No base quality information exists; no much larger clone differs at one position. A single read constitutes weak evidence. The data were obtained in a study (TCRdb year 2017). Regarding the research as a whole: The study used sequence and structural analyses to characterize human CD8+ TCR repertoires recognizing immunodominant viral antigens. Beyond this particular receptor, the publication reports: The CD8+ TCR repertoires specific to different immunodominant viral antigens were reported to be highly diverse and distinct from one another.

From a lookup of the germline V gene, CDR1 and CDR2 are KGHSH and LQKENI. The CDR3, from cysteine to phenylalanine, totals 14 residues. The sequence is cut down to CDR3 DNA, 42 bases in frame from base 1. At the junction V is shortened by 11 bases and J by 0 bases, with 16 bases in between. These reads were obtained on an Illumina HiSeq 2500. Clones were called with MiXCR by TCRdb after fastp trimmed the public reads at Q25, and only in-frame beta chains were retained. One record per CDR3 amino acid sequence lists the most common genes and DNA. The sample records approximately 530 distinct CDR3 sequences, about 31% of which are singletons. The ten biggest clones cover approximately 50% of the sample.

This TCR was recovered from a female donor. This chain joins TRBV18 to TRBJ1-1; the D segment could be TRBD1, given 5 matching bases. Specimen: CD8+ T cells (not recorded whether cultured). The nucleotides are TGTGCCGGCGCAAACGTGGGACTGAACACTGAAGCTTTCTTT. Its coded protein is CAGANVGLNTEAFF.